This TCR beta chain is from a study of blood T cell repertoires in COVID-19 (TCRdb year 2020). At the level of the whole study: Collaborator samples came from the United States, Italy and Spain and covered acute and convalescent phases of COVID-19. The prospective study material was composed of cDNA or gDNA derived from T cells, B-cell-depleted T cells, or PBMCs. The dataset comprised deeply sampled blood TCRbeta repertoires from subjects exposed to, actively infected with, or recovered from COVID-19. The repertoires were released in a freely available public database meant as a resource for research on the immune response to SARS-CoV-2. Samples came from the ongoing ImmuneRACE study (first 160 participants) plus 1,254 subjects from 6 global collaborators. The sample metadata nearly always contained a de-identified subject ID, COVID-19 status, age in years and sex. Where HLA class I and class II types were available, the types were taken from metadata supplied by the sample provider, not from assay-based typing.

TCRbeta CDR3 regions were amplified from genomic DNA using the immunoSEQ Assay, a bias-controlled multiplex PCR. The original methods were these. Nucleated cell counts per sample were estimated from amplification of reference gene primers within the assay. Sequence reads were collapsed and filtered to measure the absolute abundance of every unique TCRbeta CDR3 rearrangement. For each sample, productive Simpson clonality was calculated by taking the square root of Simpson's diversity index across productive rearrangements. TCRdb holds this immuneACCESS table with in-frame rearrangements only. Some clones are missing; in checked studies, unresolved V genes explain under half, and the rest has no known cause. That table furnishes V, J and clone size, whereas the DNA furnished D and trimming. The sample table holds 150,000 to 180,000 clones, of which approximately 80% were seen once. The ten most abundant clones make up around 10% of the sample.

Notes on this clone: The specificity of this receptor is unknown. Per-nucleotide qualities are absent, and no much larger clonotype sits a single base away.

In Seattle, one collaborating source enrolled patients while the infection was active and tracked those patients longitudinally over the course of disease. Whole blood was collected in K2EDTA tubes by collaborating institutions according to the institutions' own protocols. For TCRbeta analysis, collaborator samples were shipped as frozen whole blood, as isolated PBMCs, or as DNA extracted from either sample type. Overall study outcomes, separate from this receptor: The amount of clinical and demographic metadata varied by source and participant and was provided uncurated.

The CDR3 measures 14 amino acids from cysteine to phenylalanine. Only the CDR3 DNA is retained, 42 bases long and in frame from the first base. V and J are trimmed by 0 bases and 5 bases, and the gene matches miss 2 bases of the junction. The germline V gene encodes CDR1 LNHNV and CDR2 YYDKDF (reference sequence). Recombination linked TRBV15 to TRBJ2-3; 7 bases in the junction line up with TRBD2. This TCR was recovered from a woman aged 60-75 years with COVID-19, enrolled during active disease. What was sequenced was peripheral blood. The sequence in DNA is TGTGCCACCAGCAGAGACACTAGCGTAGATACGCAGTATTTT. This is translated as CATSRDTSVDTQYF. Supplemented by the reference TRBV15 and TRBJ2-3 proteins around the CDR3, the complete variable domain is DAMVIQNPRYQVTQFGKPVTLSCSQTLNHNVMYWYQQKSSQAPKLLFHYYDKDFNNEADTPDNFQSRRPNTSFCFLDIRSPGLGDTAMYLCATSRDTSVDTQYFGPGTRLTVL.